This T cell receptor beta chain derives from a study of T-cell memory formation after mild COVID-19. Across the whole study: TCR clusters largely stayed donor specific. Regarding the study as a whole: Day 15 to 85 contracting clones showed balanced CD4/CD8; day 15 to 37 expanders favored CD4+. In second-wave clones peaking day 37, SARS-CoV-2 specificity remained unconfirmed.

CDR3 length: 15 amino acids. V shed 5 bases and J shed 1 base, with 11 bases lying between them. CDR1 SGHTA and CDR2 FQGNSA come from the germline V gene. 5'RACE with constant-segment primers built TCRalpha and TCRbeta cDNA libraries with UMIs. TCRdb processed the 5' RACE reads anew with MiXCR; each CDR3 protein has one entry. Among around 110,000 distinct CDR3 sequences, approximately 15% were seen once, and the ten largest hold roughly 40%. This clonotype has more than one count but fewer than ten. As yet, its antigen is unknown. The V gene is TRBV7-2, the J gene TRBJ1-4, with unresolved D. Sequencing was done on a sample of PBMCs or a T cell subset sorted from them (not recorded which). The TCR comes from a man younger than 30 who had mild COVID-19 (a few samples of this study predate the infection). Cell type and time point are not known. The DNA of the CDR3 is TGTGCCAGCAGCCCTGGTACAGTAACTAATGAAAAACTGTTTTTT. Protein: CASSPGTVTNEKLFF. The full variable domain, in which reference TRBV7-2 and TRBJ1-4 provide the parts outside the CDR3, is GAGVSQSPSNKVTEKGKDVELRCDPISGHTALYWYRQSLGQGLEFLIYFQGNSAPDKSGLPSDRFSAERTGGSVSTLTIQRTQQEDSAVYLCASSPGTVTNEKLFFGSGTQLSVL.